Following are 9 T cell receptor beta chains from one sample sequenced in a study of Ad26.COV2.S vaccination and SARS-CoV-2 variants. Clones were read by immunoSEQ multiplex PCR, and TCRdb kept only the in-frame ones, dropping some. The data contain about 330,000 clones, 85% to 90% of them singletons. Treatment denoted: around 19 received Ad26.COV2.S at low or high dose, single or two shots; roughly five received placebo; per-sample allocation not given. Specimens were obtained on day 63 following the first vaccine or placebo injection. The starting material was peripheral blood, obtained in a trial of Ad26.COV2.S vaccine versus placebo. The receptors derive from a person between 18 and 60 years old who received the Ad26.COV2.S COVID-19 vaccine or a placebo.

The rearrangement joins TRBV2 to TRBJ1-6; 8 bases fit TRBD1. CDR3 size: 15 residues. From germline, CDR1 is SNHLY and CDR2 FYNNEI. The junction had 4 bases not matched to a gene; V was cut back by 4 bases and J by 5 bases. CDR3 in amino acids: CASSVWDRNNSPLHF. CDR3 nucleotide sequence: TGTGCCAGCAGTGTTTGGGACAGGAATAATTCACCCCTCCACTTT.

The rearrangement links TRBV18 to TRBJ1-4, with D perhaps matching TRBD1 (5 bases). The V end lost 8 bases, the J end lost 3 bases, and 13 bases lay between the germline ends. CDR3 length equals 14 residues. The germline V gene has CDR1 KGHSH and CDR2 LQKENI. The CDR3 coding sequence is TGTGCCAGCAGTCCATGGGGGGCTAATGAAAAACTGTTTTTT. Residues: CASSPWGANEKLFF.

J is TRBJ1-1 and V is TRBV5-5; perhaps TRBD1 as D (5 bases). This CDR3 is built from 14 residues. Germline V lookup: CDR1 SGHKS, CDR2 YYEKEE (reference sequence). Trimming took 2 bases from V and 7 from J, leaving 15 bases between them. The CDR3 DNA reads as TGTGCCAGCAGCTTCTTTCCAGGGCTGGATGAAGCTTTCTTT. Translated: CASSFFPGLDEAFF.

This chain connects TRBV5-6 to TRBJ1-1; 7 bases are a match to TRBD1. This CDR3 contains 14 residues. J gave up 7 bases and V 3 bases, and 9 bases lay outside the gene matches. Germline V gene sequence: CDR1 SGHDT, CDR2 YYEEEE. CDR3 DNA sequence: TGTGCCAGCAGCTACCCGACAGGGACCCTTGAAGCTTTCTTT. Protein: CASSYPTGTLEAFF. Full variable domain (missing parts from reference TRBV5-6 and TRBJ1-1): DAGVTQSPTHLIKTRGQQVTLRCSPKSGHDTVSWYQQALGQGPQFIFQYYEEEERQRGNFPDRFSGHQFPNYSSELNVNALLLGDSALYLCASSYPTGTLEAFFGQGTRLTVV.

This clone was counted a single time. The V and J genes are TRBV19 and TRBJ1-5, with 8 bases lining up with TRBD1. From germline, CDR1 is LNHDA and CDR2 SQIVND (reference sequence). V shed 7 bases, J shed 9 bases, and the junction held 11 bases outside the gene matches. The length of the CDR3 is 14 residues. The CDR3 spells CASTTGGSQTPQHF. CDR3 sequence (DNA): TGTGCCAGTACTACAGGGGGTTCACAGACGCCCCAGCATTTT. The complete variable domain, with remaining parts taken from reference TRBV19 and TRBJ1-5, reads DGGITQSPKYLFRKEGQNVTLSCEQNLNHDAMYWYRQDPGQGLRLIYYSQIVNDFQKGDIAEGYSVSREKKESFPLTVTSAQKNPTAFYLCASTTGGSQTPQHFGDGTRLSIL.

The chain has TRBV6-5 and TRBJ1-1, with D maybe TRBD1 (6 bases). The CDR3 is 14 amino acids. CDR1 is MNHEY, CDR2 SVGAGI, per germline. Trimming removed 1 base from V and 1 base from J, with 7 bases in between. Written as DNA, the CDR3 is TGTGCCAGCAGTTACTTGACAGGGAACACTGAAGCTTTCTTT. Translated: CASSYLTGNTEAFF.

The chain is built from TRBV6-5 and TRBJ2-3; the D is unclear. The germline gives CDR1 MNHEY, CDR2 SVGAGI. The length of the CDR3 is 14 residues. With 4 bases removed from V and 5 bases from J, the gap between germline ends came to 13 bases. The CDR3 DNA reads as TGTGCCAGCAGTTCTCTGGACGGCTTAGATACGCAGTATTTT. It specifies CASSSLDGLDTQYF.

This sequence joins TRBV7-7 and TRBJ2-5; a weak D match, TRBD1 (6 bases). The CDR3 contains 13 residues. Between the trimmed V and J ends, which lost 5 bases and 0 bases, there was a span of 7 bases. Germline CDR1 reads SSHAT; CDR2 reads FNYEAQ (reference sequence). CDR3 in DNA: TGTGCCAGCAGCAGGACAGACCAAGAGACCCAGTACTTC. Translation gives CASSRTDQETQYF.

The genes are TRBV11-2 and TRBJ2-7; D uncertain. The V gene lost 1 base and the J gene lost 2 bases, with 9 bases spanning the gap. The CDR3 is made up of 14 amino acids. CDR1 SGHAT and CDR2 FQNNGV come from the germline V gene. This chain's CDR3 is CASSLVGFTYEQYF. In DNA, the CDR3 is TGTGCCAGCAGCTTAGTGGGGTTCACCTACGAGCAGTACTTC. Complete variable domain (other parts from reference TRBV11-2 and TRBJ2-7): EAGVAQSPRYKIIEKRQSVAFWCNPISGHATLYWYQQILGQGPKLLIQFQNNGVVDDSQLPKDRFSAERLKGVDSTLKIQPAKLEDSAVYLCASSLVGFTYEQYFGPGTRLTVT.